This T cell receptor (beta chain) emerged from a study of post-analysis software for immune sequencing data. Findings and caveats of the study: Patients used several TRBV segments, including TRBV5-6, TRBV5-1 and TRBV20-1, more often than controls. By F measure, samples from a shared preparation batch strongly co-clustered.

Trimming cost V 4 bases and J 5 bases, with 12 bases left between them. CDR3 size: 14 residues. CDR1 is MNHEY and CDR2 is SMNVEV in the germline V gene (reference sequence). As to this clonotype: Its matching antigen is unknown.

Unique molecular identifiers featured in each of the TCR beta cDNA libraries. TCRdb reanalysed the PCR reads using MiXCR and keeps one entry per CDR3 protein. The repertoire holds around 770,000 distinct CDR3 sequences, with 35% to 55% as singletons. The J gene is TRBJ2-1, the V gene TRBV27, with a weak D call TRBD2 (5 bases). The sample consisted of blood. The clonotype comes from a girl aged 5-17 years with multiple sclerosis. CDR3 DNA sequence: TGTGCCAGCAGTTGGAGCGGATCCCACAATGAGCAGTTCTTC. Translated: CASSWSGSHNEQFF.